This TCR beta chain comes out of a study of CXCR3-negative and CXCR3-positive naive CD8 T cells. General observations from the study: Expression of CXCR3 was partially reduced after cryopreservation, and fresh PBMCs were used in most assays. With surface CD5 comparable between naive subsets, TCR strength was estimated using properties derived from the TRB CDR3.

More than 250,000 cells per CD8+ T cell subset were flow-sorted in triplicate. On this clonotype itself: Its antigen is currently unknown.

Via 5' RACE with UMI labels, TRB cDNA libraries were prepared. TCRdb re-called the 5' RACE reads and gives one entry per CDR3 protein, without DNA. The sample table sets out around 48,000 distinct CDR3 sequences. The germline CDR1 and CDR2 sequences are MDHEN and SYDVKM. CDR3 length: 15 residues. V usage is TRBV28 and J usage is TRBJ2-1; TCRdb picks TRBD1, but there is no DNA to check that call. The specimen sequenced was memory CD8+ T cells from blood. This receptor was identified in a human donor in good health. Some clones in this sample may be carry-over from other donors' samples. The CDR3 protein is CASNRGEVTGDEQFF.